This T cell receptor (beta chain) was profiled in a study of CD8+ T cells in alopecia areata. Study summary: Treated patients were given oral tofacitinib, which was dosed at 5 to 10 mg twice daily.

Noted treatment: oral pan-JAK inhibitor, 5-10 mg twice daily. It was from alopecia areata patients that lesional scalp punch biopsies and peripheral blood were collected. A FACSAria was used to sort CD4+ and CD8+ T cells. These cells came from PBMCs. Trimming removed 5 bases from V and 4 bases from J, with 11 bases in between. CDR3 length equals 13 residues. Germline V gene sequence: CDR1 MNHEY, CDR2 SVGAGI. In each case, RNA was isolated and then reverse transcribed into cDNA as the sequencing template. TCRdb keeps only in-frame clones here, not all; method: immunoSEQ multiplex PCR. The data contain around 100,000 clones, 56% of them singletons.

The source was CD4+ T cells sorted from blood, collected at week 24, from a patient treated with tofacitinib. The chain recombines TRBV6-5 with TRBJ1-2; D might be TRBD1 (5 bases). This receptor was identified in a human donor with alopecia areata. The CDR3 loop reads CASSHDRVYGYTF. CDR3 in DNA: TGTGCCAGCAGTCACGACAGAGTCTATGGCTACACCTTC.